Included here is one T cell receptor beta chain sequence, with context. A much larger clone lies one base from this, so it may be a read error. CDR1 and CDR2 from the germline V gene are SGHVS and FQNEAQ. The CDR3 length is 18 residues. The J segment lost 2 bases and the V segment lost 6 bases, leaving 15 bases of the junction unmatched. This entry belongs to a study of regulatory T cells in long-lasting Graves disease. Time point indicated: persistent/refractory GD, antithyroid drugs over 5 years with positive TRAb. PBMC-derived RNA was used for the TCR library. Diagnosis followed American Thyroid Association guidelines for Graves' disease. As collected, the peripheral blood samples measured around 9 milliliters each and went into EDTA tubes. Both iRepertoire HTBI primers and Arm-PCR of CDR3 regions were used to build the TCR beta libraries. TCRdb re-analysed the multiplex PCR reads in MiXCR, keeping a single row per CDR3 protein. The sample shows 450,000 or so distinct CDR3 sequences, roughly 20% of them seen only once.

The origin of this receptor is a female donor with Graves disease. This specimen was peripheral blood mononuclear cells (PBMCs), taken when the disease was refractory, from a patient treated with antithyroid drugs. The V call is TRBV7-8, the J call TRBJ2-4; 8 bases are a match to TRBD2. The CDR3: CASSYRTSRSLSKNIQYF. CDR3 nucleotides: TGTGCCAGCAGTTATCGGACTAGCAGGAGTTTGTCCAAAAACATTCAGTACTTC.